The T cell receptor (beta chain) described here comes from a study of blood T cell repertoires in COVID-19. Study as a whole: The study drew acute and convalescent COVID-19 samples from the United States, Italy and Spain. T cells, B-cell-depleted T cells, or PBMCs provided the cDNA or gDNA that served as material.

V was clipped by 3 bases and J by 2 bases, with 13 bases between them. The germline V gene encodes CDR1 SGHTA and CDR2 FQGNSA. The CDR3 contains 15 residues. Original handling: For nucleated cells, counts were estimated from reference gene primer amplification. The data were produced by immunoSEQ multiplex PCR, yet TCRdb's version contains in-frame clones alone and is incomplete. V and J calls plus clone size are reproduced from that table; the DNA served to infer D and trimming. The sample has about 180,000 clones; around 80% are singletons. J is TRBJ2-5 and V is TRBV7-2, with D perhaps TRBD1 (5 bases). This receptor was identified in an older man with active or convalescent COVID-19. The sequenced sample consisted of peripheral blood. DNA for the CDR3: TGTGCCAGCAGCTTCTGGGGCCTAAAACAAGAGACCCAGTACTTC. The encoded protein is CASSFWGLKQETQYF.